This entry lists 29 T cell receptor beta chains sequenced from one sample in a study of T cell responses to AZD1222 COVID-19 vaccine. Libraries were prepared by immunoSEQ multiplex PCR; TCRdb keeps only in-frame clonotypes and omits some of them. The table shows about 140,000 clones, with roughly 90% occurring only once. The starting material was peripheral blood, obtained on day 0 of AZD1222 vaccination. These TCRs come from an adult in good health.

In the case of this clone: One junction end does not reproduce the germline sequence, and a read error may be involved. V gene TRBV25-1 combines with J gene TRBJ1-2; 8 bases agree with TRBD1. The CDR3 length is 13 residues. Germline CDR1 MGHDK, CDR2 SYGVNS. CDR3 residues: CASSGRQGRTFFF. The CDR3, as DNA: TGTGCCAGCAGTGGGAGACAGGGGAGAACCTTCTTCTTC.

This clone was seen only once. V and J are TRBV7-2 and TRBJ1-2; D unclear. The V end was cut by 0 bases, the J end by 8 bases, with 16 bases between. There are 15 residues in the CDR3. Germline-derived CDR1 and CDR2 are SGHTA and FQGNSA. In DNA form, the CDR3 reads TGTGCCAGCAGCTTAGCTGGGGAGGGAATAAAGGGCTACACCTTC. Protein product: CASSLAGEGIKGYTF.

J is TRBJ2-7 and V is TRBV28; D not resolved. This CDR3 is 12 amino acids long. In germline, CDR1 is MDHEN, CDR2 SYDVKM. V was clipped by 4 bases and J by 5 bases, with 9 bases between them. The CDR3 protein is CASSSLIHEQYF. The CDR3 nucleotides read TGTGCCAGCAGTTCCCTCATCCACGAGCAGTACTTC.

This clone was picked up a small number of times. The rearrangement links TRBV2 to TRBJ2-1; D is perhaps TRBD2 (6 bases). The germline V gene has CDR1 SNHLY and CDR2 FYNNEI. This CDR3 spans 13 amino acids. The V end lost 4 bases, the J end lost 5 bases, and 9 bases lay between the germline ends. This chain's CDR3 is CASSVTSDNEQFF. The CDR3 DNA sequence: TGTGCCAGCAGTGTGACTAGTGACAATGAGCAGTTCTTC. Full variable domain (remainder filled in from reference TRBV2 and TRBJ2-1): EPEVTQTPSHQVTQMGQEVILRCVPISNHLYFYWYRQILGQKVEFLVSFYNNEISEKSEIFDDQFSVERPDGSNFTLKIRSTKLEDSAMYFCASSVTSDNEQFFGPGTRLTVL.

This clone was seen more than once but under ten times. The V gene is TRBV4-3, the J gene TRBJ2-2; D is ambiguous. CDR1 LGHNA and CDR2 YSLEER come from the germline V gene. CDR3 length: 15 residues. The V end was cut by 2 bases, the J end by 6 bases, with 13 bases between. In DNA, the CDR3 is TGCGCCAGCAGCCAAAGTTTCAGGCTTTCCGGGGAGCTGTTTTTT. Translated, it gives CASSQSFRLSGELFF.

The gene calls are TRBV19 and TRBJ1-6; unclear D gene. Trimming removed 0 bases at V and 7 bases at J, with 7 bases between. Germline CDR1 reads LNHDA; CDR2 reads SQIVND (reference sequence). This CDR3 comprises 14 residues. The CDR3 DNA reads as TGTGCCAGTAGTATAGATGGAGTAAATTCACCCCTCCACTTT. This gives the protein CASSIDGVNSPLHF. The full variable domain, its missing parts supplied by reference TRBV19 and TRBJ1-6, is DGGITQSPKYLFRKEGQNVTLSCEQNLNHDAMYWYRQDPGQGLRLIYYSQIVNDFQKGDIAEGYSVSREKKESFPLTVTSAQKNPTAFYLCASSIDGVNSPLHFGNGTRLTVT.

The chain combines TRBV21-1 with TRBJ2-4; no check of the table's D call, TRBD2, against the DNA was made. TRBV21-1 counts as a pseudogene. The CDR3 length is 15 residues. For the CDR3, the DNA is TGTGCCAGCAGCAAAGCAGCCGAGAAAAAAAACATTCAGTACTTC. It specifies CASSKAAEKKNIQYF.

V is TRBV27 and J is TRBJ1-6, with D uncertain. Trimming took off 0 bases at V and 7 bases at J, with 10 bases between the two ends. From germline, CDR1 is MNHEY and CDR2 SMNVEV (reference sequence). The CDR3 runs 15 residues. The DNA for the CDR3 is TGTGCCAGCAGTTTATCCGGCAGTGGAAATTCACCCCTCCACTTT. Its translation is CASSLSGSGNSPLHF.

V is TRBV19 and J is TRBJ1-3, with a tentative D call TRBD1 (6 bases). The CDR3 is 16 amino acids. V was cut by 5 bases and J by 3 bases, with 17 bases left in between. CDR1 LNHDA and CDR2 SQIVND come from the germline V gene (reference sequence). DNA of the CDR3: TGTGCCAGTAGTCCCCGACAGGCAATAGTTGGAAACACCATATATTTT. This translates into CASSPRQAIVGNTIYF.

The V call is TRBV7-9, the J call TRBJ2-1; 8 nucleotides align to TRBD1. Germline lookup yields CDR1 SEHNR and CDR2 FQNEAQ (reference sequence). V lost 6 bases and J lost 15; bases outside the gene matches: 13. The length of the CDR3 is 13 residues. The CDR3 loop is CASSLYSGGEAFF. The CDR3 nucleotides are TGTGCCAGCAGTTTGTATTCAGGGGGCGAGGCGTTCTTC.

This clone has just one count. The chain combines TRBV5-5 with TRBJ2-3; no clear D gene. V dropped 1 base and J dropped 0 bases, with 9 bases sitting between them. The CDR3 has 15 amino acids. Germline V lookup: CDR1 SGHKS, CDR2 YYEKEE (reference sequence). The CDR3 DNA is TGTGCCAGCAGCTTGATAACGGGCAGCACAGATACGCAGTATTTT. Translated, it gives CASSLITGSTDTQYF.

The genes are TRBV5-6 and TRBJ1-3; D is unclear. V lost 0 bases to trimming and J lost 3 bases, with 7 bases between them. Germline V gene data show CDR1 as SGHDT and CDR2 as YYEEEE. The CDR3 totals 14 residues. The DNA of the CDR3 is TGTGCCAGCAGCTTGGCCGGGAATGGAAACACCATATATTTT. As protein: CASSLAGNGNTIYF.

This chain connects TRBV2 to TRBJ2-7; D ambiguous. Germline values: CDR1 SNHLY, CDR2 FYNNEI. Between the trimmed V and J ends, which lost 5 bases and 3 bases, there was a span of 11 bases. The CDR3 length is 13 residues. CDR3: CASSLGNIYEQYF. The CDR3 nucleotides read TGTGCCAGCAGTTTAGGGAACATCTACGAGCAGTACTTC.

This chain connects TRBV6-2 or TRBV6-3 to TRBJ1-2, with TRBD1 identical over 8 bases. This CDR3 is built from 14 residues. CDR1 is MNHEY and CDR2 is SVGEGT in the germline V gene. V was clipped by 2 bases and J by 4 bases; unmatched bases: 3. This CDR3 is CASSYLTGVYGYTF. The CDR3 DNA sequence: TGTGCCAGCAGTTACCTGACAGGGGTCTATGGCTACACCTTC.

The J gene is TRBJ1-1, the V gene TRBV5-5; weak D call: TRBD1 (6 bases). The CDR3 is made up of 14 amino acids. V was pared by 2 bases and J by 3 bases, with 11 bases between. CDR1 is SGHKS, CDR2 YYEKEE, per germline (reference sequence). The CDR3 region is CASSFGGAHTEAFF. CDR3 sequence (DNA): TGTGCCAGCAGCTTTGGGGGGGCCCACACTGAAGCTTTCTTT.

This clone appeared once. The CDR3 nucleotides read TGTGCCAGCAGTCAGGGGAATTCACCCCTCCACTTT. Translated, it gives CASSQGNSPLHF. The chain recombines TRBV6-2 or TRBV6-3 with TRBJ1-6; a possible D gene is TRBD1 (6 bases). Germline assignment: CDR1 MNHEY and CDR2 SVGEGT. Trimming stripped 5 bases from V and 7 bases from J, with 6 bases between. The CDR3 covers 12 residues.

The rearrangement joins TRBV19 to TRBJ2-7; D is possibly TRBD1 (6 bases). CDR1 and CDR2 from the germline V gene are LNHDA and SQIVND (reference sequence). The CDR3 length is 14 residues. V was cut by 5 bases and J by 4 bases, with 15 bases left in between. CDR3 protein: CASSYGPQGYEQYF. In DNA, the CDR3 is TGTGCCAGTAGTTATGGGCCGCAGGGGTACGAGCAGTACTTC.

CDR3: CASSPNSYEQYF. CDR3 bases: TGTGCCAGCAGCCCGAACTCCTACGAGCAGTACTTC. This sequence joins TRBV7-2 and TRBJ2-7; the D is unclear. This CDR3 region has 12 residues. Per the germline V gene, CDR1 is SGHTA and CDR2 is FQGNSA. Trimming cost V 5 bases and J 0 bases, with 5 bases left between them.

This chain connects TRBV5-4 to TRBJ1-2, with D maybe TRBD1 (6 bases). This CDR3 is built from 14 residues. Germline CDR1 is SGHNT and CDR2 is YYREEE (reference sequence). Trimming stripped 4 bases from V and 4 bases from J, with 14 bases between. The CDR3 here is CASSPSGTTYGYTF. The DNA for the CDR3 is TGTGCCAGCAGCCCCTCCGGGACAACCTATGGCTACACCTTC. Full variable domain (outside the CDR3, taken from reference TRBV5-4 and TRBJ1-2): ETGVTQSPTHLIKTRGQQVTLRCSSQSGHNTVSWYQQALGQGPQFIFQYYREEENGRGNFPPRFSGLQFPNYSSELNVNALELDDSALYLCASSPSGTTYGYTFGSGTRLTVV.

This clone was seen ten or more times. The chain is built from TRBV7-7 and TRBJ2-7; TRBD2 matches 7 bases. V dropped 2 bases and J dropped 0; count of bases not matched to a gene: 4. CDR1 is SSHAT, CDR2 FNYEAQ, per germline (reference sequence). The CDR3 is 15 amino acids. The chain's CDR3 is CASSLQAGPSYEQYF. The CDR3 DNA reads as TGTGCCAGCAGCTTACAAGCGGGACCCTCCTACGAGCAGTACTTC.

The chain combines TRBV28 with TRBJ1-4, with TRBD1 matching 9 bases. The CDR3 extends over 15 amino acids. Germline assignment: CDR1 MDHEN and CDR2 SYDVKM. V was pared by 2 bases and J by 5 bases, with 3 bases of the junction left unmatched. The CDR3 DNA is TGTGCCAGCAGTTTAGGACAGGGGAGCAATGAAAAACTGTTTTTT. It encodes CASSLGQGSNEKLFF.

The rearrangement uses TRBV7-9 and TRBJ2-1; D unresolved. Trimming took off 1 base at V and 8 bases at J, with 6 bases between the two ends. CDR3 length: 12 amino acids. Germline lookup yields CDR1 SEHNR and CDR2 FQNEAQ (reference sequence). The CDR3 bases are TGTGCCAGCAGCTTAGGTGTGTATGAGCAGTTCTTC. Its protein product is CASSLGVYEQFF.

The chain carries TRBV7-9 and TRBJ2-5; TRBD2 aligns across 9 bases. Germline trimming cut 10 bases from V and 5 bases from J; bases unmatched to any gene: 14. Germline lookup yields CDR1 SEHNR and CDR2 FQNEAQ (reference sequence). This CDR3 has 15 residues. CDR3 region: CATHILAGVWETQYF. The CDR3 nucleotides read TGTGCCACCCACATTTTAGCGGGAGTATGGGAGACCCAGTACTTC.

This chain links TRBV5-1 with TRBJ2-7; TRBD1 might be the D (5 bases). The V and J ends lost 2 bases and 2 bases respectively, with 8 bases between them. The CDR3 covers 13 residues. Germline lookup yields CDR1 SGHRS and CDR2 YFSETQ. The DNA for the CDR3 is TGCGCCAGCAGCTTAAGACAGCCCTACGAGCAGTACTTC. As protein: CASSLRQPYEQYF.

This clone was seen just once. The gene calls are TRBV18 and TRBJ1-1, with 11 bases fitting TRBD1. The CDR3 sequence is 16 residues long. Germline V lookup: CDR1 KGHSH, CDR2 LQKENI. Unmatched junction bases numbered 9, after V lost 4 bases and J lost 5 bases. The CDR3 coding sequence is TGTGCCAGCTCACAATTCCGGGACAGGGGGGGAACTGAAGCTTTCTTT. Protein sequence: CASSQFRDRGGTEAFF.

This clone was observed a single time. This chain uses TRBV15 with TRBJ2-1, with 14 nucleotides matching TRBD2. The CDR3 is made up of 17 amino acids. The germline V gene has CDR1 LNHNV and CDR2 YYDKDF (reference sequence). The ends lost 3 bases at V and 6 bases at J; junction bases unmatched: 7. The CDR3 loop reads CATSSSIGTSGSNEQFF. The CDR3, as DNA: TGTGCCACCAGCAGTTCTATCGGGACTAGCGGGAGCAATGAGCAGTTCTTC.

The V and J genes are TRBV24-1 and TRBJ2-5; 7 nucleotides line up with TRBD2. J lost 1 base, V lost 5 bases, and 6 bases had no gene match. The CDR3 spans 15 residues. Germline loops: CDR1 KGHDR, CDR2 SFDVKD. The CDR3 here is CATSAASGPQETQYF. The CDR3, as DNA: TGTGCCACCAGTGCCGCTAGCGGACCCCAAGAGACCCAGTACTTC.

This chain links TRBV27 with TRBJ2-5; D unresolved. CDR1 and CDR2 (germline): MNHEY, SMNVEV (reference sequence). V was cut by 4 bases and J by 5 bases, with 14 bases left in between. The CDR3 has 14 residues. CDR3 sequence (DNA): TGTGCCAGCAGTTACTCCGACGGCAGGGAGACCCAGTACTTC. Its protein product is CASSYSDGRETQYF.

This chain connects TRBV19 to TRBJ1-1, with D possibly TRBD1 on 5 matching bases. This CDR3 contains 15 residues. V lost 1 base and J 5 bases, leaving 14 bases between the germline ends. CDR1 and CDR2 (germline): LNHDA, SQIVND (reference sequence). As DNA, the CDR3 is TGTGCCAGTAGTATAGGCCCCCGGGGGAGGACTGAAGCTTTCTTT. Translation: CASSIGPRGRTEAFF.